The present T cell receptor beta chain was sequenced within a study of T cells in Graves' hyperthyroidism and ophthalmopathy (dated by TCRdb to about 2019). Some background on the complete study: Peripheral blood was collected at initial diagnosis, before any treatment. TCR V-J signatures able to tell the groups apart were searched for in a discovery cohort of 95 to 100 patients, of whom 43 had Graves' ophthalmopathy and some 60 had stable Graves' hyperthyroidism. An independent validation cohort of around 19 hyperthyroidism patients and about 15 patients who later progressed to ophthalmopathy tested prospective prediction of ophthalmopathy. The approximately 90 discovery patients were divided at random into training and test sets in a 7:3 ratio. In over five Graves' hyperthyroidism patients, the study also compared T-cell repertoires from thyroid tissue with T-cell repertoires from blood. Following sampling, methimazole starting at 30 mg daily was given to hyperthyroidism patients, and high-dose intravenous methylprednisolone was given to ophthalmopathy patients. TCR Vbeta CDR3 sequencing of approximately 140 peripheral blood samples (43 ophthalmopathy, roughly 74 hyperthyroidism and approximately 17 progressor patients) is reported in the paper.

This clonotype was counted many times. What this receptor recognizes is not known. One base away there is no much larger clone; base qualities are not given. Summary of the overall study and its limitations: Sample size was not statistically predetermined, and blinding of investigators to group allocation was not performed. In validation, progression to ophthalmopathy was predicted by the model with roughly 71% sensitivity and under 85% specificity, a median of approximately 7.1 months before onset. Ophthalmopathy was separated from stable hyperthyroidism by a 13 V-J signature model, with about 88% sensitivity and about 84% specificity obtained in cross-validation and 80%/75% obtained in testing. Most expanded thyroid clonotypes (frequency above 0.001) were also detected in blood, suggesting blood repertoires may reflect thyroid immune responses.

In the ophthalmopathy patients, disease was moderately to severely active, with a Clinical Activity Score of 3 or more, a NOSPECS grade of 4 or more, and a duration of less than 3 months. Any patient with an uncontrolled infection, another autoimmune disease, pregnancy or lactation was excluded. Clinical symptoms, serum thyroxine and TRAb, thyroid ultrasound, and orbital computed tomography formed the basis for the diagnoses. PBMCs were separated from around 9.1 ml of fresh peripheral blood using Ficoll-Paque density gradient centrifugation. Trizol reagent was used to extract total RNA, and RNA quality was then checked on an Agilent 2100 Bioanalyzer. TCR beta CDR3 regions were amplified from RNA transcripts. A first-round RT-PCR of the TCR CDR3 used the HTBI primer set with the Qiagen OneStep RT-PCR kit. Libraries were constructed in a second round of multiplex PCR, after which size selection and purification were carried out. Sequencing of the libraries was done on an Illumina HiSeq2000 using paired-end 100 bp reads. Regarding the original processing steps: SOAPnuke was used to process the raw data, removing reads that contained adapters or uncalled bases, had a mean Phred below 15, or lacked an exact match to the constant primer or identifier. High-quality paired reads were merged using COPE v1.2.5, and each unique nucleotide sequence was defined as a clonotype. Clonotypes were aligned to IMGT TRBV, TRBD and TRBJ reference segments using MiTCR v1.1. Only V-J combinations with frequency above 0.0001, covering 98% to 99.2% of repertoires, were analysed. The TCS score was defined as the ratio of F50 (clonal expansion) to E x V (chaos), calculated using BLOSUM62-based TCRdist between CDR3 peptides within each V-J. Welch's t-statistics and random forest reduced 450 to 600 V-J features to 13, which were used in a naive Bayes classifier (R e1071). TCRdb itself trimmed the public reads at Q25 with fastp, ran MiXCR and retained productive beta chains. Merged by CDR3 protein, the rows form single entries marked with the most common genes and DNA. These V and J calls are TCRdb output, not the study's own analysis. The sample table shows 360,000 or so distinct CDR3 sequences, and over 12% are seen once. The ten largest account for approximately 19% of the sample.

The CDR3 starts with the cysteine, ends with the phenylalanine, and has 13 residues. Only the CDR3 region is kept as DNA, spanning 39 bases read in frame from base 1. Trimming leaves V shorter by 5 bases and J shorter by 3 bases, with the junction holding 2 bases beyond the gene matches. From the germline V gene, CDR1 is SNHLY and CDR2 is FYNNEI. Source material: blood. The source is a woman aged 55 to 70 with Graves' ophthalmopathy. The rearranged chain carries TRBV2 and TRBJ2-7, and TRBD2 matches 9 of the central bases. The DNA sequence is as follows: TGTGCCAGCAGTCTAGCGGGAAACTACGAGCAGTACTTC. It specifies CASSLAGNYEQYF. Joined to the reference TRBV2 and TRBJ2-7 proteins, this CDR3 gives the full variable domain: EPEVTQTPSHQVTQMGQEVILRCVPISNHLYFYWYRQILGQKVEFLVSFYNNEISEKSEIFDDQFSVERPDGSNFTLKIRSTKLEDSAMYFCASSLAGNYEQYFGPGTRLTVT.